This paragraph reports one T cell receptor (beta chain). This clonotype has at least ten counts. Its specific antigen is unknown. No much larger clone is present one base from it, and per-base qualities are unavailable. CDR1 and CDR2, per the germline V gene (reference sequence), are DFQATT and SNEGSKA. At the junction V is shortened by 0 bases and J by 0 bases, with 9 bases in between. Taken from cysteine to phenylalanine, the CDR3 has 15 residues. The CDR3 DNA has 45 bases and is translated from base 1. This entry belongs to a study of CD8 T cells in ankylosing spondylitis listed by TCRdb under 2017. Notes on the research overall: T cell receptor beta repertoires were profiled in healthy donors and ankylosing spondylitis patients so that disease-linked TCR variants could be found. The full study cohort comprised around 23 ankylosing spondylitis patients and roughly 110 healthy donors. Peripheral blood was sampled, and synovial fluid was also collected from ankylosing spondylitis patients. Here is what the overall study found, with its caveats: A CD8+ phenotype was shown by the disease-linked clones, which were found at relatively low frequencies in peripheral blood. According to the report, matched synovial fluid samples from ankylosing spondylitis patients were significantly enriched for the disease-linked clones. Blood from ankylosing spondylitis patients appeared to be characterized by a TCR beta motif made up of under 10 highly homologous amino acid variants. Some motif variants had previously been reported in the synovial fluid and blood of reactive arthritis patients, which suggests shared mechanisms of disease initiation.

The sequencer was an Illumina HiSeq 2500. Quantitative 5'-RACE with molecular barcodes was the method used to prepare the TCR beta libraries. The authors' pipeline ran thus. To identify disease-linked TCR variants, a new computational method was used, one built on a probabilistic model of VDJ rearrangement. TCRdb's own reprocessing of the public reads used fastp at Q25 and MiXCR and kept productive beta chains. Every distinct CDR3 protein forms one entry, paired with its most common genes and DNA. The V and J calls reflect TCRdb's pipeline rather than the authors' work. This sample is represented by about 140,000 distinct CDR3 sequences; approximately 7.4% of them were singletons. The ten largest clones add up to around 12% of the sample.

Sequences were obtained from blood, either unsorted or a sorted T cell fraction (not recorded which). The clonotype originates from a female donor with ankylosing spondylitis or in good health (not recorded which). The receptor chain draws on TRBV20-1 and TRBJ2-1; confidence is insufficient to name the D gene. DNA sequence: TGCAGTGCTAGAGAGGGCGGAGTCTCCTACAATGAGCAGTTCTTC. It is translated as CSAREGGVSYNEQFF.